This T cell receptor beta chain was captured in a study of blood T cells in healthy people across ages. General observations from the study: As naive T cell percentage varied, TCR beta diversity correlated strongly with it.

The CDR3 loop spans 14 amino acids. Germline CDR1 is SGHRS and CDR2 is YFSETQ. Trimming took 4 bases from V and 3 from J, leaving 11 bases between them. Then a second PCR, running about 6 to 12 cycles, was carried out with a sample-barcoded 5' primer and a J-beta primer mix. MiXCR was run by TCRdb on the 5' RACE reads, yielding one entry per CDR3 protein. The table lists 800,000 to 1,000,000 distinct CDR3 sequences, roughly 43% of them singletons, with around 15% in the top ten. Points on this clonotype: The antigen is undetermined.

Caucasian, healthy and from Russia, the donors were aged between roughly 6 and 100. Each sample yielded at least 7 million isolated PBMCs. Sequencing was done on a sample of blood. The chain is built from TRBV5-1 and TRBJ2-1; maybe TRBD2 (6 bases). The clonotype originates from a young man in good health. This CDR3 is CASSPGENYNEQFF. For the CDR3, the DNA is TGCGCCAGCAGCCCGGGGGAGAACTACAATGAGCAGTTCTTC.